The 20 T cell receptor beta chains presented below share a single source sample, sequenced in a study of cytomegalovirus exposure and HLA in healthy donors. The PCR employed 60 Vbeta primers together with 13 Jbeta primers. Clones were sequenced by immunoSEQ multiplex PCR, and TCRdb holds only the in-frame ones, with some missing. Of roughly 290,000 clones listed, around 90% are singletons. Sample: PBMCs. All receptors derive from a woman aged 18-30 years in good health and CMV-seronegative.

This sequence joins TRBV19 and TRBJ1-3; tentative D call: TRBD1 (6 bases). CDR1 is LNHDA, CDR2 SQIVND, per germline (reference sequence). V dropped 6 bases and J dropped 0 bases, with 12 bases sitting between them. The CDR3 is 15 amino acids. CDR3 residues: CASRITGSSGNTIYF. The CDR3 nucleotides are TGTGCCAGTAGAATTACAGGGAGCTCTGGAAACACCATATATTTT.

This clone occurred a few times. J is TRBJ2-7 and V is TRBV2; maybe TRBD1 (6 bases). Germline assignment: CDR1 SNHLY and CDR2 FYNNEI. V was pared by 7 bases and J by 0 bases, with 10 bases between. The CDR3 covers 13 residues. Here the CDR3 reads CASTRQVSYEQYF. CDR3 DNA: TGTGCCAGCACCAGACAGGTCTCCTACGAGCAGTACTTC.

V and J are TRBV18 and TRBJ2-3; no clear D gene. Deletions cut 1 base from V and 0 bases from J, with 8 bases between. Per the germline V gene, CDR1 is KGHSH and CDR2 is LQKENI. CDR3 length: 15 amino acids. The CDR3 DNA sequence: TGTGCCAGCTCACCACAAGAGGATAGCACAGATACGCAGTATTTT. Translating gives CASSPQEDSTDTQYF.

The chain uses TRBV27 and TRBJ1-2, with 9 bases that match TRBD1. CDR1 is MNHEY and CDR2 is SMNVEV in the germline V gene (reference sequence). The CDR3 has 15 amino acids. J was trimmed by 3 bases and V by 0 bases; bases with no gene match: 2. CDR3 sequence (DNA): TGTGCCAGCAGTTTATCTACAGGGGGCGACTATGGCTACACCTTC. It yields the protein CASSLSTGGDYGYTF.

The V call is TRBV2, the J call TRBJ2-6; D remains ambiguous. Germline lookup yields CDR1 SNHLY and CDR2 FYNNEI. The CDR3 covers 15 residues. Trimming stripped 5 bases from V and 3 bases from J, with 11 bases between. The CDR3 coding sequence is TGTGCCAGCAGTTACAGCACCTTTGGGGCCAACGTCCTGACTTTC. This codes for CASSYSTFGANVLTF.

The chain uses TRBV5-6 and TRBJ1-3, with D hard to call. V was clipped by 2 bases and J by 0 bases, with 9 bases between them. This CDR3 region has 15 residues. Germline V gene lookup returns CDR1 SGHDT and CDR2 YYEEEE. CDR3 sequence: CASSFSHSSGNTIYF. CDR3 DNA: TGTGCCAGCAGCTTCAGTCACAGCTCTGGAAACACCATATATTTT.

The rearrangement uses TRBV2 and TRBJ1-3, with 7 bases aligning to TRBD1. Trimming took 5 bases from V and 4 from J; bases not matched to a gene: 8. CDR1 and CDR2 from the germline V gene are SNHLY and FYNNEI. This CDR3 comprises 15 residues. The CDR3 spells CASSPRQGGGNTIYF. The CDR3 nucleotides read TGTGCCAGCAGTCCCAGACAGGGTGGAGGAAACACCATATATTTT. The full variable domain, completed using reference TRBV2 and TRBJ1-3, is EPEVTQTPSHQVTQMGQEVILRCVPISNHLYFYWYRQILGQKVEFLVSFYNNEISEKSEIFDDQFSVERPDGSNFTLKIRSTKLEDSAMYFCASSPRQGGGNTIYFGEGSWLTVV.

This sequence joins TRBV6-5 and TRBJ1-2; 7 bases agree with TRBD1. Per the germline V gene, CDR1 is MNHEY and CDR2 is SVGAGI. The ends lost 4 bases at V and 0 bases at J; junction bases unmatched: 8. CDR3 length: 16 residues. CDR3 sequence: CASSSRTGHTNYGYTF. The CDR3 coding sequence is TGTGCCAGCAGTTCGCGGACAGGCCACACTAACTATGGCTACACCTTC.

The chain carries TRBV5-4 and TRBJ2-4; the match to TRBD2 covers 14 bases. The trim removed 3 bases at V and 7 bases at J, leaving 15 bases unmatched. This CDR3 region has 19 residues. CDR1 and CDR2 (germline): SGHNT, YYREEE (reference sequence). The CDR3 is CASSSGGTSGGPGWNIQYF. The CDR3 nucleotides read TGTGCCAGCAGCTCCGGGGGGACTAGCGGGGGACCCGGGTGGAACATTCAGTACTTC. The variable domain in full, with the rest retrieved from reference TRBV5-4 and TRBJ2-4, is ETGVTQSPTHLIKTRGQQVTLRCSSQSGHNTVSWYQQALGQGPQFIFQYYREEENGRGNFPPRFSGLQFPNYSSELNVNALELDDSALYLCASSSGGTSGGPGWNIQYFGAGTRLSVL.

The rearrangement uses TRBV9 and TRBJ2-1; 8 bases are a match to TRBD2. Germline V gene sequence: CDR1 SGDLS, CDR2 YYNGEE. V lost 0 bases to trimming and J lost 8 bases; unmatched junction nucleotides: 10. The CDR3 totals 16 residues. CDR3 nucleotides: TGTGCCAGCAGCGTAGGCCCCGTCGGGGGGGCCGATGAGCAGTTCTTC. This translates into CASSVGPVGGADEQFF.

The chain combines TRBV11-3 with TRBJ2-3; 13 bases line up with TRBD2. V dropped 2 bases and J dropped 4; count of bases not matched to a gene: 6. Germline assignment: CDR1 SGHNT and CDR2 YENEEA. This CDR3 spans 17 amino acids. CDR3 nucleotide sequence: TGTGCCAGCAGCTTAACCACTAGCGGGGGGGCGTCAGATACGCAGTATTTT. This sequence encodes CASSLTTSGGASDTQYF.

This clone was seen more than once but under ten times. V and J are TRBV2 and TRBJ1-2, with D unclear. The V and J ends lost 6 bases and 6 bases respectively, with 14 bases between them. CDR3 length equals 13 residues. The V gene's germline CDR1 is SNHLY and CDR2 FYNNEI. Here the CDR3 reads CASSLIDTDGYTF. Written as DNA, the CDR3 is TGTGCCAGCAGCCTCATCGATACAGATGGCTACACCTTC. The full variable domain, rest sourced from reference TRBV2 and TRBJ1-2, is EPEVTQTPSHQVTQMGQEVILRCVPISNHLYFYWYRQILGQKVEFLVSFYNNEISEKSEIFDDQFSVERPDGSNFTLKIRSTKLEDSAMYFCASSLIDTDGYTFGSGTRLTVV.

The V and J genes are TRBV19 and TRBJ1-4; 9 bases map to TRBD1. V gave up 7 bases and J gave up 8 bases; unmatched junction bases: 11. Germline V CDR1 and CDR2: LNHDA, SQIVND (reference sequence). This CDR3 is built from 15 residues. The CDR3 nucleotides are TGTGCCAGTACCAGCCGGGGGACAGGGCTGGAAAAACTGTTTTTT. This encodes CASTSRGTGLEKLFF.

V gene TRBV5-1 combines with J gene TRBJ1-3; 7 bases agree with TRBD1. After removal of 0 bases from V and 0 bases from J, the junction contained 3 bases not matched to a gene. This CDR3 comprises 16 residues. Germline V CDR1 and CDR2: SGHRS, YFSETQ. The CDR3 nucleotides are TGCGCCAGCAGCTTGGTGGGACAGCACTCTGGAAACACCATATATTTT. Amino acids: CASSLVGQHSGNTIYF.

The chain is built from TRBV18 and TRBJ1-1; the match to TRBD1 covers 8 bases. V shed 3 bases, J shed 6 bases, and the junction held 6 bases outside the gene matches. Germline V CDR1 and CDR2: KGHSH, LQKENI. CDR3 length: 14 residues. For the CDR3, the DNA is TGTGCCAGCTCACCCACCATGACAGGGGCTGAAGCTTTCTTT. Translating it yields CASSPTMTGAEAFF.

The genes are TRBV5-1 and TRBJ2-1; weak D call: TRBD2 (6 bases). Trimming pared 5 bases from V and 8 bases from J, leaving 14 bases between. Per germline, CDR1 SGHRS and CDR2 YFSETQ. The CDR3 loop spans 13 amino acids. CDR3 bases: TGCGCCAGCAGACCGGGACTTCTTGATGAGCAGTTCTTC. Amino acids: CASRPGLLDEQFF. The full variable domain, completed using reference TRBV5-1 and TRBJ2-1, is KAGVTQTPRYLIKTRGQQVTLSCSPISGHRSVSWYQQTPGQGLQFLFEYFSETQRNKGNFPGRFSGRQFSNSRSEMNVSTLELGDSALYLCASRPGLLDEQFFGPGTRLTVL.

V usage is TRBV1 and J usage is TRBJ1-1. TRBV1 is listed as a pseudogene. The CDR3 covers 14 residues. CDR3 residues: CTSSQDRENTEAFF. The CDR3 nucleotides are TGCACCAGCAGCCAAGATCGGGAGAACACTGAAGCTTTCTTT.

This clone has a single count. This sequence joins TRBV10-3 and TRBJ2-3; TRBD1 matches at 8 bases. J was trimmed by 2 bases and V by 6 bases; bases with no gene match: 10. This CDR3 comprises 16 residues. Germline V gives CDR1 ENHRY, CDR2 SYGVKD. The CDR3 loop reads CAISQTGGDDTDTQYF. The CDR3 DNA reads TGTGCCATCAGCCAAACAGGGGGTGACGACACAGATACGCAGTATTTT.

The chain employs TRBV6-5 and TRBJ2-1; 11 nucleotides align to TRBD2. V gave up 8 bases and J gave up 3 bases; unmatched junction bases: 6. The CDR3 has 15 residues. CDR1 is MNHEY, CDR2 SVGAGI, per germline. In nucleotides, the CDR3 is TGTGCCAGCGGTCGGACTAGCGGGTTCTACAATGAGCAGTTCTTC. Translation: CASGRTSGFYNEQFF.

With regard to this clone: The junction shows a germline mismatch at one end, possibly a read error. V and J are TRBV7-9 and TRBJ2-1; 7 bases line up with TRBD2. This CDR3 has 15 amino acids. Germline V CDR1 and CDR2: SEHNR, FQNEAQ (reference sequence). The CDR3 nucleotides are TGTTCCAGCAGCTTAGCGACTAGCCCCTACAATGAGCAGTTCTTC. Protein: CSSSLATSPYNEQFF.